These 5 T cell receptor beta chains originate from one sample sequenced in a study of Graves' ophthalmopathy and Graves' hyperthyroidism. Beta-chain TCR CDR3 regions were amplified from RNA transcripts. In the first round, RT-PCR was carried out with HTBI primers, and a multiplex PCR formed the second round. TCRdb independently ran MiXCR on the multiplex PCR reads; one entry per CDR3 protein. The table shows about 700,000 distinct CDR3 sequences, with about 38% occurring only once. The source material was peripheral blood. These receptors originate from an adult man with Graves' ophthalmopathy.

The table lists this clonotype with a count of one. The J gene is TRBJ2-7, the V gene TRBV20-1; no clear D. The CDR3 spans 13 residues. The germline gives CDR1 DFQATT, CDR2 SNEGSKA (reference sequence). Trimming took 3 bases from V and 1 from J, leaving 10 bases between them. The DNA for the CDR3 is TGCAGTGCTAGTAATCCGACATCCTACGAGCAGTACTTC. Translation: CSASNPTSYEQYF.

V is TRBV14 and J is TRBJ1-2, with TRBD1 identical over 9 bases. With V trimmed by 4 bases and J by 4 bases, 10 bases remained unmatched. The CDR3 extends over 16 amino acids. Germline-derived CDR1 and CDR2 are SGHDN and FVKESK. The CDR3 reads CASSRPRTGVSYGYTF. DNA for the CDR3: TGTGCCAGCAGCCGCCCGCGGACAGGGGTGAGCTATGGCTACACCTTC.

This clonotype appeared once. The V and J genes are TRBV7-8 and TRBJ2-5; 7 bases line up with TRBD2. Germline V gene lookup returns CDR1 SGHVS and CDR2 FQNEAQ. CDR3 size: 17 residues. J gave up 1 base and V 5 bases, and 13 bases lay outside the gene matches. The CDR3 loop reads CASSQGPSGAPQETQYF. The CDR3 nucleotides read TGTGCCAGCAGCCAAGGACCCAGCGGGGCGCCCCAAGAGACCCAGTACTTC.

The genes are TRBV7-9 and TRBJ2-7; 9 bases fit TRBD2. This CDR3 is 15 amino acids long. V dropped 1 base and J dropped 5; count of bases not matched to a gene: 6. Germline loops: CDR1 SEHNR, CDR2 FQNEAQ (reference sequence). The CDR3: CASSLDVAGAHEQYF. The CDR3 region has the DNA TGTGCCAGCAGCTTAGATGTAGCGGGAGCCCACGAGCAGTACTTC.

This clonotype was observed many times. The CDR3 DNA reads as TGTGCCAGCAGCCCCCCCTTGGCCTATTACGAGCAGTACTTC. It is translated as CASSPPLAYYEQYF. This rearrangement joins TRBV11-2 to TRBJ2-7; D is unresolved. Germline V gene data show CDR1 as SGHAT and CDR2 as FQNNGV. V was cut by 5 bases and J by 4 bases, with 15 bases left in between. CDR3 length equals 14 residues. Filled out from reference TRBV11-2 and TRBJ2-7, the complete variable domain reads EAGVAQSPRYKIIEKRQSVAFWCNPISGHATLYWYQQILGQGPKLLIQFQNNGVVDDSQLPKDRFSAERLKGVDSTLKIQPAKLEDSAVYLCASSPPLAYYEQYFGPGTRLTVT.